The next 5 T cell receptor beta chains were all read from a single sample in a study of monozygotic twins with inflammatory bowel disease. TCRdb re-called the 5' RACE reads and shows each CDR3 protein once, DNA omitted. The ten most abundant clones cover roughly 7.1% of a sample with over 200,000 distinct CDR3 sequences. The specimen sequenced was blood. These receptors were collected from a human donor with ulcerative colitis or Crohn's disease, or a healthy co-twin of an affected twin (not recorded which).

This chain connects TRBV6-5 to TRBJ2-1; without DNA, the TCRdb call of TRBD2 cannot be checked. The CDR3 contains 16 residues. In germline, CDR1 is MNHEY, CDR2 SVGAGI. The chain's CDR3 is CASSSTRLAEYNEQFF.

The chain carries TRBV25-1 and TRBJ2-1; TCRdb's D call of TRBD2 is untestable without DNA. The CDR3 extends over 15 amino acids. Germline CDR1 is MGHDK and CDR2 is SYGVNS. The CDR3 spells CASSGEAGRDNEQFF.

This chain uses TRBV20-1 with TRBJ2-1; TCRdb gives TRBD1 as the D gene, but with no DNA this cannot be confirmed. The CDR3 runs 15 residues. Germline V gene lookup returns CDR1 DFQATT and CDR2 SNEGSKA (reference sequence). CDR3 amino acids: CSSLGQGGTFNEQFF.

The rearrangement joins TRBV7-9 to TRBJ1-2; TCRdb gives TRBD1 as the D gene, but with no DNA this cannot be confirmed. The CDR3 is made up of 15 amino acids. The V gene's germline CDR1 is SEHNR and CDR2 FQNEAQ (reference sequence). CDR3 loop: CASSLWNRVHYGYTF.

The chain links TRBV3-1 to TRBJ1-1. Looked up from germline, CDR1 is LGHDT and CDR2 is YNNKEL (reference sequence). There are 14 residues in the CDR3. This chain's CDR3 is CASSQGWGNTEAFF.